This entry describes one TCR beta chain. The antigen is unknown. Measured with immunoSEQ multiplex PCR; TCRdb has only the in-frame clones, and not every one. The sample carries roughly 150,000 clones, around 90% recorded once. There are 16 residues in the CDR3. Germline values: CDR1 KGHSH, CDR2 LQKENI. The V gene lost 6 bases and the J gene lost 1 base, with 15 bases spanning the gap. The data were taken from a study of T cell responses to AZD1222 COVID-19 vaccine. Study results and caveats: Vaccination with two AZD1222 doses was followed by a rise in Spike-specific TCR breadth and depth. Variant regions that are unmutated are reportedly the target of nearly half of spike-specific TCRs.

The sample here was peripheral blood, taken on day 0 of AZD1222 vaccination. The chain carries TRBV18 and TRBJ2-2; D not resolved. This TCR was sampled from an adult in good health. The CDR3 loop is CASSPLSVKNTGELFF. As DNA, the CDR3 is TGTGCCAGCTCCCCCTTAAGCGTTAAGAACACCGGGGAGCTGTTTTTT.